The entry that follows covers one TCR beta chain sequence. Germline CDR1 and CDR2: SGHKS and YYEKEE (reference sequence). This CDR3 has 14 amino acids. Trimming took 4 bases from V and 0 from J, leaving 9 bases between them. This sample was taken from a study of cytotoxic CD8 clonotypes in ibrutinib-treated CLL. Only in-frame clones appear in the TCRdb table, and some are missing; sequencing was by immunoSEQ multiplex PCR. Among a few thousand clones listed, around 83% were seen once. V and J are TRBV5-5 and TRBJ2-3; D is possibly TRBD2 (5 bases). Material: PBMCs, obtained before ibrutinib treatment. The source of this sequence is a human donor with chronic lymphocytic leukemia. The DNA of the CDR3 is TGTGCCAGCAGCCCTTGGACTAGCACAGATACGCAGTATTTT. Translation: CASSPWTSTDTQYF.